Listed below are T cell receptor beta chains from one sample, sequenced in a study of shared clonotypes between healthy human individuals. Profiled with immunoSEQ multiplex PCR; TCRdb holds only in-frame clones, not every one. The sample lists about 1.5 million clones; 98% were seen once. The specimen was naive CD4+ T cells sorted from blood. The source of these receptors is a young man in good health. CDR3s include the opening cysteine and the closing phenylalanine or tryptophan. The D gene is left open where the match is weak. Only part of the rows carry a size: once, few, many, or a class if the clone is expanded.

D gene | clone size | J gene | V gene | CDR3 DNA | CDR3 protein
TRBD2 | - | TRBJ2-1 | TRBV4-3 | TGCGCCAGCAGCCAAGAGGGACGGAGCAGACTAGCGGGCAATGAGCAGTTCTTC | CASSQEGRSRLAGNEQFF
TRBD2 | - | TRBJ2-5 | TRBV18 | TGTGCCAGCTCACCTCTAGCGGGAGGGGGAGACGAGACCCAGTACTTC | CASSPLAGGGDETQYF
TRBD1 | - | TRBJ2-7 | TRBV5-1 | TGCGCCAGCAGCTTGTTCCAGGGGGAGTCCGAGCAGTACTTC | CASSLFQGESEQYF
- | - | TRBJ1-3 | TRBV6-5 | TGTGCCAGCAGTTGGGGAAACACCATATATTTT | CASSWGNTIYF
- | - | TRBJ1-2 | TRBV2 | TGTGCCAGCAGTGAAGAGGTCGGAAACTATGGCTACACCTTC | CASSEEVGNYGYTF
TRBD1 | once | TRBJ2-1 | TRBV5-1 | TGCGCCAGCAGCCCAATCAGGGGGTTGTGGAACAATGAGCAGTTCTTC | CASSPIRGLWNNEQFF
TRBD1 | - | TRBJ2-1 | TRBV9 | TGTGCCAGCAGCGTAGCTGGGGACAGGGGAAGGGAGCAGTTCTTC | CASSVAGDRGREQFF
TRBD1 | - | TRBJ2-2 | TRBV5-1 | TGCGCCAGCAGCAGGAGGGACAGGGGGCCGGACACCGGGGAGCTGTTTTTT | CASSRRDRGPDTGELFF
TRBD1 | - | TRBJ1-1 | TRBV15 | TGTGCCACCAGCAAAGGGAAAGGGGGCTACACTGAAGCTTTCTTT | CATSKGKGGYTEAFF
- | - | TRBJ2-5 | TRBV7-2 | TGTGCCAGCAGCTTATATTGGGTCTCGGAGGAGACCCAGTACTTC | CASSLYWVSEETQYF
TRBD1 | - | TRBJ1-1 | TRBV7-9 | TGTGCCAGCAGTTCCCCAGGGGGGACTGAAGCTTTCTTT | CASSSPGGTEAFF
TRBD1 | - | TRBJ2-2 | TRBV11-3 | TGTGCCAGCAGCCTCGGACAGGGGAAAGTGGGGGAGCTGTTTTTT | CASSLGQGKVGELFF
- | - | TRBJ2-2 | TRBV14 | TGTGCCAGCAGCCAAGTGGGAACCCGCGGGGAGCTGTTTTTT | CASSQVGTRGELFF
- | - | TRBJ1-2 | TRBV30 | TGTGCCTGGAGGACAACTGGGGCATATGGCTACACCTTC | CAWRTTGAYGYTF
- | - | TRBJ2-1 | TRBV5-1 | TGCGCCAGCAGCAAGATACAATCCTACAATGAGCAGTTCTTC | CASSKIQSYNEQFF
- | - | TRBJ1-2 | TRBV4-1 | TGCGCCAGCAGCCAAAGCTCAGGCTCCAACTATGGCTACACCTTC | CASSQSSGSNYGYTF
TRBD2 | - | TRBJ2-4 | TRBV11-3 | TGTGCCAGCAGCCCGACGCGGGAGGGCATTCAGTACTTC | CASSPTREGIQYF
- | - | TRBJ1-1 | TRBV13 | TGTGCCAGCAGCAAGACTACGAACACTGAAGCTTTCTTT | CASSKTTNTEAFF
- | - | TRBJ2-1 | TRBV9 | TGTGCCAGCAGCAAGACTAGATTTGGTGAGCAGTTCTTC | CASSKTRFGEQFF
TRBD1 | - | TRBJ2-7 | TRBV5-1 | TGCGCCAGCAGCTTGGGTCGGATTGACAGGGTTATCTACGAGCAGTACTTC | CASSLGRIDRVIYEQYF
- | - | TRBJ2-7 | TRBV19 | TGTGCCAGTTCTACTTCCGGACTCCCCTACGAGCAGTACTTC | CASSTSGLPYEQYF
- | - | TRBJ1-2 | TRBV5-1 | TGCGCCAGCAGCCCCACTGTTGGAGGCTACACCTTC | CASSPTVGGYTF
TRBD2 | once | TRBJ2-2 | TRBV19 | TGTGCCAGTAGTGCGGGACTAGCCGCCGGGGAGCTGTTTTTT | CASSAGLAAGELFF
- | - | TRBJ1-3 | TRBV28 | TGTGCCGGCGCGTATGGAAACACCATATATTTT | CAGAYGNTIYF
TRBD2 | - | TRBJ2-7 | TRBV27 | TGTGCCAGCTATAGAGCGGGAGCTTCCCGGGAGCAGTACTTC | CASYRAGASREQYF
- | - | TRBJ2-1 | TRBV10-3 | TGTGCCATCAGTGAGGCCTACGGCCGCAATGAGCAGTTCTTC | CAISEAYGRNEQFF
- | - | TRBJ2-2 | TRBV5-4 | TGTGCCAGCAGCTCCCGACCGAGCCAGAACACCGGGGAGCTGTTTTTT | CASSSRPSQNTGELFF
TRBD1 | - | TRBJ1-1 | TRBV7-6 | TGTGCCAGCAGCCTAAATCCCCCAGGGGGCGCCCCTGAAGCTTTCTTT | CASSLNPPGGAPEAFF
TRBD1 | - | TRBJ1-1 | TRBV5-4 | TGTGCCAGCAGCTTGAGCCGGACAGGGACTGAAGCTTTCTTT | CASSLSRTGTEAFF
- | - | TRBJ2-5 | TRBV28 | TGTGCCAGCAGTTTTTCTTCGAACAGCCAAGAGACCCAGTACTTC | CASSFSSNSQETQYF
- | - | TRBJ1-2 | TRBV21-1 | TGTGCCAGCAGCAGAAAGGGCTATGGCTACACCTTC | CASSRKGYGYTF
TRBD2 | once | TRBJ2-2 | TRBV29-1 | TGCAGCGTTGTCCCTAGCGGGACGTCAAGTCGGGAGCTGTTTTTT | CSVVPSGTSSRELFF
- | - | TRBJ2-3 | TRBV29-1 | TGCAGCGTCAGGGGGGGCCCAGATACGCAGTATTTT | CSVRGGPDTQYF
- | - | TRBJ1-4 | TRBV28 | TGTGCCAGCAGCCAAAGGGGTGGACATGAAAAACTGTTTTTT | CASSQRGGHEKLFF
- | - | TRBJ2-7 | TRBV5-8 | TGTGCCAGCAGCCACCTTCCGTACGAGCAGTACTTC | CASSHLPYEQYF
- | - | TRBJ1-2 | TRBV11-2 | TGTGCCAGCAGCTTAGGGGCTAACTATGGCTACACCTTC | CASSLGANYGYTF
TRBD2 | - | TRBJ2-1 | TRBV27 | TGTGCCAGCAGTCCACCGGGACTAGCGGGAGGCAATGAGCAGTTCTTC | CASSPPGLAGGNEQFF
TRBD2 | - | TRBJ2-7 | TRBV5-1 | TGCGCCAGCAGCTTGGGTTCCTTACCTAGCGGGAGCTCCTACGAGCAGTACTTC | CASSLGSLPSGSSYEQYF
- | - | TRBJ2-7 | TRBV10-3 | TGTGCCATCAGCGAGAGGCCCCCCGAGCAGTACTTC | CAISERPPEQYF
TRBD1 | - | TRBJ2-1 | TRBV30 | TGTGCGCGATCGGACAGGGGGTTAGCTCGCTACAATGAGCAGTTCTTC | CARSDRGLARYNEQFF
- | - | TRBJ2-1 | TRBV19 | TGTGCCAGTAGTATCCTCTCCTCGGAGCATAATGGGGTGGGGCAGTTCTTC | CASSILSSEHNGVGQFF
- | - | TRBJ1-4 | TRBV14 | TGTGCCAGCAGCCGACTTGGCCTGGGGGAAAAACTGTTTTTT | CASSRLGLGEKLFF
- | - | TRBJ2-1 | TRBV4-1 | TGCGCCAGCAGCCAAGAATCTACCAACACTTACAATGAGCAGTTCTTC | CASSQESTNTYNEQFF
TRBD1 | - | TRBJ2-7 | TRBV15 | TGTGCCACCAGCCACCGGGACAGACTCTACGAGCAGTACTTC | CATSHRDRLYEQYF
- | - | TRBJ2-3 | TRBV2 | TGTGCCAGCAGGCGGGGTGGCGATACGCAGTATTTT | CASRRGGDTQYF
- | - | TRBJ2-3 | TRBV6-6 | TGTGCCAGCAGTTACTCGGGGAGGGGGACGGATACGCAGTATTTT | CASSYSGRGTDTQYF
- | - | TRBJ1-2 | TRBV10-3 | TGTGCCATCAGTCAACAGGGAAGGGACTATGGCTACACCTTC | CAISQQGRDYGYTF
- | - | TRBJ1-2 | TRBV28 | TGTGCCACCCCGTCGATTGGGTATGGCTACACCTTC | CATPSIGYGYTF
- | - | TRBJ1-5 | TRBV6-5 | TGTGCCAGCAGTTACCTTAGGGACGGCGGACAGCCCCAGCATTTT | CASSYLRDGGQPQHF
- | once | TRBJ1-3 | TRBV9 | TGTGCCAGCAGCGTAGTGTCTTCTGGAAACACCATATATTTT | CASSVVSSGNTIYF
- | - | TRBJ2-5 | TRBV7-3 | TGTGCCAGCAGCTTAAACGCAGCTCACCAAGAGACCCAGTACTTC | CASSLNAAHQETQYF
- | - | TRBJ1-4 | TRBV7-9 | TGTGCCAGCAGCCTCAGGGGCCGTTCAACTAATGAAAAACTGTTTTTT | CASSLRGRSTNEKLFF
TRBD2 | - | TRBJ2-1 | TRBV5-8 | TGTGCCAGCAGCCCCGGGACTAGCGGGACCCTCCGGTTCTTC | CASSPGTSGTLRFF
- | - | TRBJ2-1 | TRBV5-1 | TGCGCCAGCAGCTTACCATCTAGGGATGAGCAGTTCTTC | CASSLPSRDEQFF
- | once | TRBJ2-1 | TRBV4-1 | TGCGCCAGCCAATTCCGGACCTCAGGAACGGATGAGCAGTTCTTC | CASQFRTSGTDEQFF
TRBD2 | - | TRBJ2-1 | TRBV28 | TGTGCCAGCAGACAGGACGGACTAGCGGGAACAAATGAGCAGTTCTTC | CASRQDGLAGTNEQFF